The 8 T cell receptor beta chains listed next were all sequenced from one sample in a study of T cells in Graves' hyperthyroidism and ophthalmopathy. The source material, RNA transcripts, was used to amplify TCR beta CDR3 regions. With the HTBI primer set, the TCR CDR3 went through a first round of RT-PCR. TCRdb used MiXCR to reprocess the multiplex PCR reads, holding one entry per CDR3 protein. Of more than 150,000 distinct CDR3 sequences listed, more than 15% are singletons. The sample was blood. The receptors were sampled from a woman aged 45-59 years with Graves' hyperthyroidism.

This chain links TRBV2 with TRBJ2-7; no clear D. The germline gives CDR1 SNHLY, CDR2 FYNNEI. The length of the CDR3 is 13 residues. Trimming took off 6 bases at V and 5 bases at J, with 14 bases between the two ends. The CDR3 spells CASRWGHNNEQYF. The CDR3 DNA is TGTGCCAGCAGGTGGGGTCATAATAACGAGCAGTACTTC.

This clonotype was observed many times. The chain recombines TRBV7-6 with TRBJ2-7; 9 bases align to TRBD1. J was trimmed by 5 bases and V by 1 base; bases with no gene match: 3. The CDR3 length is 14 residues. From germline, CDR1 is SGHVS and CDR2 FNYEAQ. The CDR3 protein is CASSLEQGANEQYF. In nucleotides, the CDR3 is TGTGCCAGCAGCTTAGAACAGGGGGCGAACGAGCAGTACTTC.

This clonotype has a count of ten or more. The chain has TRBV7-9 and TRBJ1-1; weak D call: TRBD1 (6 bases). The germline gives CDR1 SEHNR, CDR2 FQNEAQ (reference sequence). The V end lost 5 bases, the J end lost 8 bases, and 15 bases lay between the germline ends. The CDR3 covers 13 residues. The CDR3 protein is CASSLGNRVEAFF. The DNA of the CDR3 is TGTGCCAGCAGCCTCGGGAACAGGGTCGAAGCTTTCTTT. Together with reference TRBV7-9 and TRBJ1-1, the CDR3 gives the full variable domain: DTGVSQNPRHKITKRGQNVTFRCDPISEHNRLYWYRQTLGQGPEFLTYFQNEAQLEKSRLLSDRFSAERPKGSFSTLEIQRTEQGDSAMYLCASSLGNRVEAFFGQGTRLTVV.

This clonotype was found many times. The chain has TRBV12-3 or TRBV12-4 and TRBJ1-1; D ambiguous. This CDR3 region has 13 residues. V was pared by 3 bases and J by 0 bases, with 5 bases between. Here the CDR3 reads CASSFALNTEAFF. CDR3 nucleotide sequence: TGTGCCAGCAGTTTCGCTCTGAACACTGAAGCTTTCTTT.

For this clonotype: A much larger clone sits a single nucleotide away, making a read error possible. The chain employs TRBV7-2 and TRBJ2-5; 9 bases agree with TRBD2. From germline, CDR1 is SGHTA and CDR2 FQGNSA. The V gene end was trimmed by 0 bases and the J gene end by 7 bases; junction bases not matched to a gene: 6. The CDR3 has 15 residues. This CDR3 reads CASSLALAGRGTQYF. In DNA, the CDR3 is TGTGCCAGCAGCTTAGCCCTAGCGGGGAGAGGGACCCAGTACTTC.

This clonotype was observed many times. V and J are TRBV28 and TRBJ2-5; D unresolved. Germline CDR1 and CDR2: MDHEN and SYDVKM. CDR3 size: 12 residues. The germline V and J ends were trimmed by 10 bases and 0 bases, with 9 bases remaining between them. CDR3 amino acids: CATARYQETQYF. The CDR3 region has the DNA TGTGCCACCGCACGGTACCAAGAGACCCAGTACTTC.

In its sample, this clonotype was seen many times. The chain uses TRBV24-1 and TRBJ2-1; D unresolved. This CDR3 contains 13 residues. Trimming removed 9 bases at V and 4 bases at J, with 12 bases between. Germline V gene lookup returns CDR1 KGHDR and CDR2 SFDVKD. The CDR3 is CATSLDTYNEQFF. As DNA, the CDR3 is TGTGCCACCTCGCTAGACACGTACAATGAGCAGTTCTTC.

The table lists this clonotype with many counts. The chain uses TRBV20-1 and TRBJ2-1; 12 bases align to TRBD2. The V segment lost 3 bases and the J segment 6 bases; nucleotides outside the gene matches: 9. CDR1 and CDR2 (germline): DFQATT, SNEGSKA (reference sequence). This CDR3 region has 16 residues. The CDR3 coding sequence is TGCAGTGCTAGCCCACTAGCGGGGGGCGGGCGCAATGAGCAGTTCTTC. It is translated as CSASPLAGGGRNEQFF.